This TCR beta chain was observed in a study of CD8 T cell repertoires and HIV-1 epitope variants. Study details: Controls were a CMV, EBV and flu peptide pool, Ebola AY9 negative control, and no-peptide well. Epitopes were three Gag families plus Nef HW9 and YT9.

The table came from immunoSEQ multiplex PCR; TCRdb's copy has only in-frame clones and leaves some out. Of about 4,900 clones listed, roughly 70% are singletons. CDR1 and CDR2 (germline): MNHEY, SVGAGI. This CDR3 contains 14 residues. Trimming removed 11 bases at V and 4 bases at J, with 20 bases between. Whole-study results and caveats: Roughly nine antigen-specific TCR beta clonotypes were found; six seemed cross-reactive to variants.

In the case of this clone: The antigen remains unidentified.

The sequence was obtained from a male donor with HIV. This chain joins TRBV6-5 and TRBJ1-1, with D unresolved. The sample consisted of cultured CD8+ T cells derived from PBMCs. CDR3 amino acids: CAPRSVSLGTEAFF. The CDR3 coding sequence is TGTGCCCCCAGATCTGTGTCTTTGGGCACTGAAGCTTTCTTT.